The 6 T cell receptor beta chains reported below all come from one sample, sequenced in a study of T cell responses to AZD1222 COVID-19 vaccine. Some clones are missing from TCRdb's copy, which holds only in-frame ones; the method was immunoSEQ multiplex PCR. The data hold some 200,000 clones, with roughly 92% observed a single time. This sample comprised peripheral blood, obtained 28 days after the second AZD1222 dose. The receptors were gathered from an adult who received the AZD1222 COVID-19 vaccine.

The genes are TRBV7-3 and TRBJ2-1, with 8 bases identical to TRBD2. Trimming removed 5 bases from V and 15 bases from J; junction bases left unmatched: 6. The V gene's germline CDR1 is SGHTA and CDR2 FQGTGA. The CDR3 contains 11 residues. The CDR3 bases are TGTGCCAGCAGCAGCGGGACTAGAGGGTTCTTC. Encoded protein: CASSSGTRGFF.

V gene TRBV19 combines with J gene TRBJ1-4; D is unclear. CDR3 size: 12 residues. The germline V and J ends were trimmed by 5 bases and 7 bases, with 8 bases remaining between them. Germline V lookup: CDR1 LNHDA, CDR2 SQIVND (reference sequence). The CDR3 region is CASSLYFEKLFF. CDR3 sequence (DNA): TGTGCCAGTAGTCTCTATTTTGAAAAACTGTTTTTT.

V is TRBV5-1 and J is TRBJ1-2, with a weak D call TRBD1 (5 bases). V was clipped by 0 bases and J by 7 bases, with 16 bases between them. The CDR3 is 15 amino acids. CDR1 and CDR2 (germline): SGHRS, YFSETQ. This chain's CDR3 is CASSLEGAWGSGYTF. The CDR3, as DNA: TGCGCCAGCAGCTTGGAGGGCGCATGGGGCTCTGGCTACACCTTC.

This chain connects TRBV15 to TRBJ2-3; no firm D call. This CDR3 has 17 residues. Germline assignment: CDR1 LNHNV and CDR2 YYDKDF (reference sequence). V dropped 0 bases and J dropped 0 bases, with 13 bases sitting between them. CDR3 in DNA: TGTGCCACCAGCAGAGATTACCCAGTTACTAGCACAGATACGCAGTATTTT. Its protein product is CATSRDYPVTSTDTQYF.

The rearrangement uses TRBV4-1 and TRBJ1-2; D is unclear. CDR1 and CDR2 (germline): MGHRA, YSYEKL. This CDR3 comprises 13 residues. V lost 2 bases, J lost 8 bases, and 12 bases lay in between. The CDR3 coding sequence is TGCGCCAGCAGCCAATTCTGGGGAGGCGGCTACACCTTC. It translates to CASSQFWGGGYTF.

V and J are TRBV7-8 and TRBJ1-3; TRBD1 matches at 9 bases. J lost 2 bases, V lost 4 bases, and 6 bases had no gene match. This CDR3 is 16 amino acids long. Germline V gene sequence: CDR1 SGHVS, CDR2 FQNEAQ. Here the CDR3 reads CASSYFRDRAGNTIYF. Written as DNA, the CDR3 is TGTGCCAGCAGCTATTTTCGGGACAGGGCTGGAAACACCATATATTTT.